This T cell receptor (beta chain) was captured in a study of PD-L1 blockade in urothelial cancer. Study-wide context: Blood analysis took place 3 weeks (second dose) and 6 weeks after treatment start. General study points: Enhanced expansion of tumor-associated blood clones at 3 weeks characterized durable-benefit patients.

A spike-in of synthetic TCR analog templates was added to each PCR. TCRdb's table, derived via immunoSEQ multiplex PCR, lists solely in-frame clones and lacks some. The sample includes 90,000 or so clones, about 90% of them seen just once. The sample holds a few counts of this clone. Its antigen is unidentified. Regarding time point: pretreatment peripheral blood. CDR3 size: 15 residues. Germline V gene data show CDR1 as SEHNR and CDR2 as FQNEAQ (reference sequence). V shed 2 bases, J shed 2 bases, and the junction held 5 bases outside the gene matches. The sequencing here drew on PBMCs, taken around atezolizumab (anti-PD-L1) treatment. The TCR sequence derives from a man aged 55 to 70 with urothelial cancer. This chain joins TRBV7-9 and TRBJ2-7, with 8 nucleotides matching TRBD2. The CDR3 region is CASSLNDGGAYEQYF. CDR3 DNA: TGTGCCAGCAGCTTAAATGACGGGGGGGCCTACGAGCAGTACTTC.